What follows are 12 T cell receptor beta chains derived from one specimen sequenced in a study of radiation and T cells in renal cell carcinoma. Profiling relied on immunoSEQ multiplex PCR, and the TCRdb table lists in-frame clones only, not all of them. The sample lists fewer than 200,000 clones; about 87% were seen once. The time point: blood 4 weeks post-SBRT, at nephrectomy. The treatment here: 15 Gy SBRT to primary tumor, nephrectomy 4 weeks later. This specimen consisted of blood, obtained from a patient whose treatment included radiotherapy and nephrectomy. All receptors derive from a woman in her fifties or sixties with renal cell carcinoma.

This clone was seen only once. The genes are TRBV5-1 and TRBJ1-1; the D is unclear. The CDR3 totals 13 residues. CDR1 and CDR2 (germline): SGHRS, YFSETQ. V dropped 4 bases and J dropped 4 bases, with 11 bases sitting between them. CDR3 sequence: CASSMSRSTEAFF. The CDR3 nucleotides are TGCGCCAGCAGCATGTCTCGAAGCACTGAAGCTTTCTTT.

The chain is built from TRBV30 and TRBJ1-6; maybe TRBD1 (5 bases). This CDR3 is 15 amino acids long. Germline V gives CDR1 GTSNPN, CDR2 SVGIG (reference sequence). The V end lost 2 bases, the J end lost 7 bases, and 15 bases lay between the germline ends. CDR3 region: CAWSSDPWGNSPLHF. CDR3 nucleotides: TGTGCCTGGAGTTCCGATCCGTGGGGGAATTCACCCCTCCACTTT.

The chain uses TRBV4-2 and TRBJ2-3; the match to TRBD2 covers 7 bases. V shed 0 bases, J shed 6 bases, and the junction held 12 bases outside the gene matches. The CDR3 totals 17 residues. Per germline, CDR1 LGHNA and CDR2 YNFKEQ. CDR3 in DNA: TGTGCCAGCAGCCAAGAAGAGCAAGCGGGGAGACGGGATACGCAGTATTTT. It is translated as CASSQEEQAGRRDTQYF.

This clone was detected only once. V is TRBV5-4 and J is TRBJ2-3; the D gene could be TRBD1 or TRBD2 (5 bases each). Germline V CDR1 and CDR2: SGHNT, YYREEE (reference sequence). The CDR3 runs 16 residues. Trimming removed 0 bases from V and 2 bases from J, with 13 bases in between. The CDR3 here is CASSLVGAGTTDTQYF. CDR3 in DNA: TGTGCCAGCAGCTTGGTCGGGGCAGGAACCACAGATACGCAGTATTTT.

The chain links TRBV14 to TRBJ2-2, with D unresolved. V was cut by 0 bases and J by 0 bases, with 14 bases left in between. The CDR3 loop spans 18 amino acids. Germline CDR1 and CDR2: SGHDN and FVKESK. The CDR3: CASSQDGPTSPNTGELFF. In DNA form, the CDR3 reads TGTGCCAGCAGCCAAGATGGCCCGACTTCGCCGAACACCGGGGAGCTGTTTTTT. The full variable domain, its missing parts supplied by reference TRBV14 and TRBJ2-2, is EAGVTQFPSHSVIEKGQTVTLRCDPISGHDNLYWYRRVMGKEIKFLLHFVKESKQDESGMPNNRFLAERTGGTYSTLKVQPAELEDSGVYFCASSQDGPTSPNTGELFFGEGSRLTVL.

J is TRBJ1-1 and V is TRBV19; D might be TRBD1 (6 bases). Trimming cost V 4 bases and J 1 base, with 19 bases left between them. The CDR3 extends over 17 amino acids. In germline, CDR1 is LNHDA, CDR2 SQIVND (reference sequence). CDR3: CASSRIPGQLPNTEAFF. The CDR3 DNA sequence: TGTGCCAGTAGTAGAATCCCGGGACAACTACCGAACACTGAAGCTTTCTTT.

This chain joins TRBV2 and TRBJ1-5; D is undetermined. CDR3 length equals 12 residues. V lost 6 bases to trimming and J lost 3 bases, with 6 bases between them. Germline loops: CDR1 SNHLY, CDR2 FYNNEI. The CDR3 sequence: CASSADNQPQHF. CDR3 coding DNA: TGTGCCAGCAGCGCGGACAATCAGCCCCAGCATTTT.

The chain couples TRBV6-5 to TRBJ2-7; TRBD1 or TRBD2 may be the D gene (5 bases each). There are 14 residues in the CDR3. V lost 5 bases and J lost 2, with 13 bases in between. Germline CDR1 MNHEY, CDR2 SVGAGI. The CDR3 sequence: CASSSSGPPYEQYF. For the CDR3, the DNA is TGTGCCAGCAGTAGTTCGGGACCCCCCTACGAGCAGTACTTC.

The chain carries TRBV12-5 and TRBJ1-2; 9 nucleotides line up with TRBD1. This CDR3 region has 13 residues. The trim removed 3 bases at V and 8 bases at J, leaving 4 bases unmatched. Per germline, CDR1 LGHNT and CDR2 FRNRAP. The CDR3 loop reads CASGLGDRVGYTF. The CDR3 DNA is TGTGCTAGTGGTTTAGGGGACAGGGTCGGCTACACCTTC.

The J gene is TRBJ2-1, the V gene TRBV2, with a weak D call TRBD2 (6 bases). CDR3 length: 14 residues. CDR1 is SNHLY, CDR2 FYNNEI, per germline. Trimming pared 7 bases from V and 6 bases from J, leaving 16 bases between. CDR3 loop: CASTPGLSFNEQFF. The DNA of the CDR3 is TGTGCCAGCACCCCGGGACTGTCTTTCAATGAGCAGTTCTTC.

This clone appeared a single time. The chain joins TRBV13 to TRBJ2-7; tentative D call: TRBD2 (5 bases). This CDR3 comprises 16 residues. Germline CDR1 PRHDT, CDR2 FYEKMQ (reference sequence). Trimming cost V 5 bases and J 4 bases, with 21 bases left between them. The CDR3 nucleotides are TGTGCCAGCAGCCCAAATCCTACTAGAGGCAGATACGAGCAGTACTTC. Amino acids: CASSPNPTRGRYEQYF.

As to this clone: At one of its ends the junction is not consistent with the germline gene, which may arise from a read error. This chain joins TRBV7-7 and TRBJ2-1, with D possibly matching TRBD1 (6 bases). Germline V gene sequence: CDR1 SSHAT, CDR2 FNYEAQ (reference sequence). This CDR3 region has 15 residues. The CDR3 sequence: CASSYRESSYNEQFF. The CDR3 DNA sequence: TGTGCTAGCAGCTACAGGGAGAGCTCCTACAATGAGCAGTTCTTC.